Following are 28 T cell receptor beta chains from one sample sequenced in a study of T cells in Graves' hyperthyroidism and ophthalmopathy. Amplification yielded TCR beta CDR3 regions, with RNA transcripts as the source. An initial round of RT-PCR targeting the TCR CDR3 relied on the HTBI primer set. MiXCR, applied by TCRdb to the multiplex PCR reads, yields one record per CDR3 protein. Here the sample spans about 300,000 distinct CDR3 sequences, around a fifth being singletons. What was sequenced was blood. Receptors were obtained from a man aged 45-60 years with Graves' ophthalmopathy.

In DNA form, the CDR3 reads TGTGCCAGCAGCGTAGGCGGGACGCAAGAGACCCAGTACTTC. This sequence encodes CASSVGGTQETQYF. V is TRBV9 and J is TRBJ2-5; a possible D gene is TRBD2 (6 bases). Germline V gene lookup returns CDR1 SGDLS and CDR2 YYNGEE. Trimming took off 0 bases at V and 2 bases at J, with 8 bases between the two ends. The CDR3 is made up of 14 amino acids.

This clonotype was picked up many times. This chain joins TRBV2 and TRBJ2-7; 12 nucleotides line up with TRBD2. The V gene's germline CDR1 is SNHLY and CDR2 FYNNEI. After removal of 2 bases from V and 0 bases from J, the junction contained 5 bases not matched to a gene. This CDR3 comprises 17 residues. CDR3 coding DNA: TGTGCCAGCAGTGAAAGGCTAGCGGGAGGGGTCTCCTACGAGCAGTACTTC. Protein: CASSERLAGGVSYEQYF. Together with reference TRBV2 and TRBJ2-7, the CDR3 gives the full variable domain: EPEVTQTPSHQVTQMGQEVILRCVPISNHLYFYWYRQILGQKVEFLVSFYNNEISEKSEIFDDQFSVERPDGSNFTLKIRSTKLEDSAMYFCASSERLAGGVSYEQYFGPGTRLTVT.

This clonotype occurred many times. The V gene is TRBV27, the J gene TRBJ1-3, with 7 bases aligning to TRBD1. There are 19 residues in the CDR3. Germline CDR1 reads MNHEY; CDR2 reads SMNVEV (reference sequence). Unmatched junction bases numbered 17, after V lost 6 bases and J lost 0 bases. CDR3 bases: TGTGCCAGCAGGATGAAAGGGGGACAGCAATTTAGCTCTGGAAACACCATATATTTT. Translation: CASRMKGGQQFSSGNTIYF.

This clonotype has at least ten counts. This sequence joins TRBV30 and TRBJ2-7, with a weak D call TRBD1 (6 bases). V was pared by 0 bases and J by 2 bases, with 8 bases between. Germline values: CDR1 GTSNPN, CDR2 SVGIG (reference sequence). The CDR3 runs to 13 residues. The CDR3 loop is CAWSVGGAYEQYF. The CDR3 DNA is TGTGCCTGGAGTGTAGGGGGAGCCTACGAGCAGTACTTC.

This clonotype was counted at least ten times. The rearrangement uses TRBV11-2 and TRBJ2-1; D is possibly TRBD2 (6 bases). Germline CDR1 SGHAT, CDR2 FQNNGV. The CDR3 is 16 residues long. The V end lost 4 bases, the J end lost 3 bases, and 16 bases lay between the germline ends. The CDR3 sequence is CASSSYLGGNYNEQFF. CDR3 nucleotides: TGTGCCAGCAGCTCTTACCTGGGCGGGAACTACAATGAGCAGTTCTTC.

At least ten counts were recorded for this clonotype. The rearrangement joins TRBV2 to TRBJ2-1; D is uncertain. The CDR3 runs to 13 residues. Germline CDR1 is SNHLY and CDR2 is FYNNEI. Trimming stripped 2 bases from V and 4 bases from J, with 6 bases between. CDR3 protein: CASSEMVYNEQFF. The DNA for the CDR3 is TGTGCCAGCAGTGAAATGGTTTACAATGAGCAGTTCTTC.

This clonotype was counted between two and nine times. In DNA form, the CDR3 reads TGTGCCAGCAGCTTGGAGGGACAGATGAACGAGCAGTACTTC. Residues: CASSLEGQMNEQYF. V usage is TRBV7-9 and J usage is TRBJ2-7; tentative D call: TRBD1 (7 bases). Per germline, CDR1 SEHNR and CDR2 FQNEAQ (reference sequence). Trimming shortened V by 3 bases and J by 5 bases, and 14 bases separated the two germline ends. The CDR3 runs to 14 residues.

The rearrangement uses TRBV19 and TRBJ2-5; 8 bases align to TRBD1. CDR1 and CDR2 from the germline V gene are LNHDA and SQIVND (reference sequence). The CDR3 runs to 17 residues. V trimming: 5 bases; J trimming: 5 bases; junction bases outside the gene matches: 16. CDR3: CASSPSGTGFIRETQYF. The CDR3 DNA is TGTGCCAGTAGTCCTTCTGGGACAGGCTTTATCCGGGAGACCCAGTACTTC.

This clonotype has a handful of counts. The rearrangement links TRBV6-1 to TRBJ1-5; TRBD1 matches 8 bases. The CDR3 has 18 residues. Trimming at V came to 5 bases and at J to 0 bases, leaving 12 bases not matched to a gene. Germline CDR1 and CDR2: MNHNS and SASEGT. Here the CDR3 reads CASSYGLGQEYSNQPQHF. The CDR3 DNA reads TGTGCCAGCAGTTATGGTCTGGGACAGGAGTATAGCAATCAGCCCCAGCATTTT.

This chain links TRBV11-2 with TRBJ2-1; D is undetermined. The CDR3 runs to 13 residues. Germline CDR1 SGHAT, CDR2 FQNNGV. Trimming took off 0 bases at V and 9 bases at J, with 9 bases between the two ends. CDR3: CASSLDRFGEQFF. CDR3 coding DNA: TGTGCCAGCAGCTTAGATAGGTTCGGTGAGCAGTTCTTC.

At least ten counts were recorded for this clonotype. This rearrangement joins TRBV3-1 to TRBJ2-7; D is unclear. V was cut by 5 bases and J by 6 bases, with 11 bases left in between. Germline loops: CDR1 LGHDT, CDR2 YNNKEL (reference sequence). The CDR3 is 12 amino acids. The CDR3 region is CASSSYPGEQYF. CDR3 nucleotides: TGTGCCAGCAGCTCGTACCCTGGCGAGCAGTACTTC.

This clonotype was observed many times. The genes are TRBV4-1 and TRBJ2-5, with 12 bases matching TRBD2. The CDR3 extends over 17 amino acids. The trim removed 1 base at V and 5 bases at J, leaving 8 bases unmatched. Per the germline V gene, CDR1 is MGHRA and CDR2 is YSYEKL. The CDR3 reads CASSQGQTSGRGETQYF. CDR3 in DNA: TGCGCCAGCAGCCAAGGCCAGACTAGCGGGAGAGGCGAGACCCAGTACTTC.

This clonotype has ten or more counts. The chain joins TRBV11-3 to TRBJ2-7, with 7 nucleotides matching TRBD1. Germline CDR1 reads SGHNT; CDR2 reads YENEEA. V shed 4 bases and J 2 bases; nucleotides not matched to a gene: 11. The CDR3 is 16 residues long. The CDR3 DNA sequence: TGTGCCAGCAGCTCTCTCGACAGGGATGGGACCTACGAGCAGTACTTC. Translating it yields CASSSLDRDGTYEQYF.

At least ten counts were recorded for this clonotype. The rearrangement joins TRBV20-1 to TRBJ2-7; 10 bases line up with TRBD1. Unmatched junction bases numbered 17, after V lost 5 bases and J lost 4 bases. Looked up from germline, CDR1 is DFQATT and CDR2 is SNEGSKA (reference sequence). The CDR3 is 17 residues long. The CDR3 sequence is CSADNWRDRGLRYEQYF. For the CDR3, the DNA is TGCAGTGCTGACAATTGGAGAGACAGGGGGCTCAGGTACGAGCAGTACTTC.

This clonotype was observed many times. The chain couples TRBV5-1 to TRBJ2-3; 8 bases are shared with TRBD2. The length of the CDR3 is 16 residues. After removal of 2 bases from V and 3 bases from J, the junction contained 8 bases not matched to a gene. CDR1 is SGHRS, CDR2 YFSETQ, per germline. CDR3 amino acids: CASSFNSGSVTDTQYF. The CDR3 region has the DNA TGCGCCAGCAGCTTTAACAGCGGGAGCGTTACAGATACGCAGTATTTT.

This clonotype was seen at least ten times. This sequence joins TRBV11-2 and TRBJ2-3, with 8 bases that match TRBD2. V was pared by 2 bases and J by 0 bases, with 7 bases of the junction left unmatched. The CDR3 sequence is 17 residues long. Germline V CDR1 and CDR2: SGHAT, FQNNGV. The CDR3 loop is CASSLILSGASTDTQYF. CDR3 sequence (DNA): TGTGCCAGCAGCTTAATCCTTAGCGGGGCTAGCACAGATACGCAGTATTTT.

As regards this clonotype: This may arise from a read error, as a much more abundant clone is one base away. The J gene is TRBJ2-7, the V gene TRBV5-1, with D possibly TRBD2 on 6 matching bases. The V gene lost 3 bases and the J gene lost 4 bases, with 17 bases spanning the gap. This CDR3 comprises 15 residues. The germline V gene encodes CDR1 SGHRS and CDR2 YFSETQ. DNA of the CDR3: TGCGCCAGCAGCTCGAGAGCTAGCGAGACTTACGAGCAGTACTTC. Amino acids: CASSSRASETYEQYF.

V usage is TRBV27 and J usage is TRBJ1-5, with 8 bases identical to TRBD1. Germline lookup yields CDR1 MNHEY and CDR2 SMNVEV (reference sequence). The V and J ends lost 4 bases and 0 bases, in that order; junction bases with no gene match: 2. This CDR3 is 15 amino acids long. For the CDR3, the DNA is TGTGCCAGCAGTTCGGACAGGGATAGCAATCAGCCCCAGCATTTT. Protein sequence: CASSSDRDSNQPQHF.

This clonotype was found many times. Written as DNA, the CDR3 is TGCAGTGCGCGTAAACAGGGACAGAACACTGAAGCTTTCTTT. Its translation: CSARKQGQNTEAFF. The chain employs TRBV20-1 and TRBJ1-1, with D possibly being TRBD1 (6 bases). The CDR3 is 14 amino acids. Per the germline V gene, CDR1 is DFQATT and CDR2 is SNEGSKA (reference sequence). V was clipped by 6 bases and J by 1 base, with 15 bases between them.

This clonotype was counted between two and nine times. The V call is TRBV6-5, the J call TRBJ2-7; 13 bases align to TRBD2. The CDR3 sequence is 15 residues long. V shed 3 bases and J 4 bases; nucleotides not matched to a gene: 3. In germline, CDR1 is MNHEY, CDR2 SVGAGI. The CDR3 DNA sequence: TGTGCCAGCAGTTATGGGACTAGCGGGAATTACGAGCAGTACTTC. Translating gives CASSYGTSGNYEQYF.

This clonotype was observed many times. The V gene is TRBV2, the J gene TRBJ2-7; 11 positions match TRBD2. This CDR3 has 15 residues. Germline V lookup: CDR1 SNHLY, CDR2 FYNNEI. V shed 2 bases, J shed 3 bases, and the junction held 3 bases outside the gene matches. CDR3: CASSERLAGGYEQYF. CDR3 in DNA: TGTGCCAGCAGTGAACGCCTAGCGGGAGGCTACGAGCAGTACTTC.

This clonotype was picked up many times. The chain couples TRBV30 to TRBJ2-1; D not certain. Trimming took off 0 bases at V and 10 bases at J, with 7 bases between the two ends. The CDR3 contains 11 residues. Looked up from germline, CDR1 is GTSNPN and CDR2 is SVGIG (reference sequence). This CDR3 is CAWSVRVEQFF. CDR3 sequence (DNA): TGTGCCTGGAGTGTACGGGTCGAGCAGTTCTTC.

This clonotype has ten or more counts. The chain employs TRBV28 and TRBJ2-1; 9 bases match TRBD1. V dropped 5 bases and J dropped 3; count of bases not matched to a gene: 14. Per the germline V gene, CDR1 is MDHEN and CDR2 is SYDVKM. The CDR3 runs 18 residues. CDR3: CASSERRVTGGYYNEQFF. In DNA form, the CDR3 reads TGTGCCAGCAGTGAACGCCGAGTGACAGGGGGGTACTACAATGAGCAGTTCTTC.

To note about this clonotype: This may be a read error: a much more frequent sequence differs by one nucleotide. This rearrangement joins TRBV4-1 to TRBJ1-1; TRBD1 is a possible D gene (5 bases). There are 14 residues in the CDR3. Germline V gene sequence: CDR1 MGHRA, CDR2 YSYEKL. DNA for the CDR3: TGCGCCAGCAGCCAAGATTCGCGGGGCACTGAAGCTCTCTTT. It encodes CASSQDSRGTEALF.

This clonotype was counted between two and nine times. The CDR3 bases are TGTGCCAGCAGCGTAGGCGGGAGGAAAGGCAATGAGCAGTTCTTC. Translated: CASSVGGRKGNEQFF. J is TRBJ2-1 and V is TRBV9, with 8 bases that match TRBD2. Per the germline V gene, CDR1 is SGDLS and CDR2 is YYNGEE. There are 15 residues in the CDR3. After removal of 0 bases from V and 6 bases from J, the junction contained 5 bases not matched to a gene. The full variable domain, rest sourced from reference TRBV9 and TRBJ2-1, is DSGVTQTPKHLITATGQRVTLRCSPRSGDLSVYWYQQSLDQGLQFLIQYYNGEERAKGNILERFSAQQFPDLHSELNLSSLELGDSALYFCASSVGGRKGNEQFFGPGTRLTVL.

This clonotype occurred many times. DNA of the CDR3: TGCGCCAGCAGCCTAAACGGGAGGGCTAACTATGGCTACACCTTC. Amino acids: CASSLNGRANYGYTF. The V gene is TRBV5-1, the J gene TRBJ1-2; D is undetermined. The germline V and J ends were trimmed by 4 bases and 0 bases, with 13 bases remaining between them. This CDR3 contains 15 residues. Germline loops: CDR1 SGHRS, CDR2 YFSETQ.

The table lists this clonotype with many counts. This sequence joins TRBV7-9 and TRBJ1-2; TRBD1 matches at 9 bases. The CDR3 is 15 amino acids. Trimming removed 5 bases from V and 4 bases from J; junction bases left unmatched: 8. Germline CDR1 reads SEHNR; CDR2 reads FQNEAQ (reference sequence). DNA of the CDR3: TGTGCCAGCAGCCCATCCGGGGACAGGGCCTATGGCTACACCTTC. This encodes CASSPSGDRAYGYTF.

In this sample, this clonotype turned up many times. The chain employs TRBV7-8 and TRBJ2-1, with 10 bases matching TRBD2. Germline CDR1 SGHVS, CDR2 FQNEAQ. V was pared by 6 bases and J by 8 bases, with 13 bases of the junction left unmatched. CDR3 length: 16 residues. CDR3: CASRTIASGSFDEQFF. The CDR3 nucleotides are TGTGCCAGCAGGACGATCGCTAGCGGGAGTTTCGATGAGCAGTTCTTC.